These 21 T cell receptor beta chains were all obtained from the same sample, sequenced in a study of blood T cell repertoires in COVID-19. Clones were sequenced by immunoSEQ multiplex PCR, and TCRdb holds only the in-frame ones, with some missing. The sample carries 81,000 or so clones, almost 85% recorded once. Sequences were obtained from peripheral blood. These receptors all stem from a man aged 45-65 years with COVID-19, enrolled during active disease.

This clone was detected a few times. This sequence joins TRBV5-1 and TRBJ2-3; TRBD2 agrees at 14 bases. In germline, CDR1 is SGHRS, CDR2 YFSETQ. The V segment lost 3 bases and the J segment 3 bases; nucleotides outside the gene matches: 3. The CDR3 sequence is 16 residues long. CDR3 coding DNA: TGCGCCAGCAGCTCGGGACTAGCGGGAGTAACAGATACGCAGTATTTT. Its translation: CASSSGLAGVTDTQYF.

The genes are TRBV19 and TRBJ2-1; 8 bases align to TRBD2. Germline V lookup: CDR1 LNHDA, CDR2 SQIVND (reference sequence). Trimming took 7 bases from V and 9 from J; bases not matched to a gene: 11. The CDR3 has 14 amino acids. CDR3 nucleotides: TGTGCCAGTACCCGGGAGGGCCTTCTGGGTGAGCAGTTCTTC. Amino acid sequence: CASTREGLLGEQFF. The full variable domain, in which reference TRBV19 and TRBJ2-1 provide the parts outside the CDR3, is DGGITQSPKYLFRKEGQNVTLSCEQNLNHDAMYWYRQDPGQGLRLIYYSQIVNDFQKGDIAEGYSVSREKKESFPLTVTSAQKNPTAFYLCASTREGLLGEQFFGPGTRLTVL.

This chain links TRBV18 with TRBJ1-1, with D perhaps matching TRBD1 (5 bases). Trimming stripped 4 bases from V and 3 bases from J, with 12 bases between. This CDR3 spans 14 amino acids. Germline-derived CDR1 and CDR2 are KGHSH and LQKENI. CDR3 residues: CASSRQSGDTEAFF. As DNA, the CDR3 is TGTGCCAGCTCACGCCAATCGGGGGACACTGAAGCTTTCTTT.

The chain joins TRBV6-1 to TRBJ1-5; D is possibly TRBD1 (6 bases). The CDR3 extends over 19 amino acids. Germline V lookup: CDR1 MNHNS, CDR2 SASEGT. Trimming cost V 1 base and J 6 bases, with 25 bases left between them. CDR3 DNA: TGTGCCAGCAGTGAAGGGGTAAAAGGGGACATCGCAGAGCGTCAGCCCCAGCATTTT. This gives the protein CASSEGVKGDIAERQPQHF.

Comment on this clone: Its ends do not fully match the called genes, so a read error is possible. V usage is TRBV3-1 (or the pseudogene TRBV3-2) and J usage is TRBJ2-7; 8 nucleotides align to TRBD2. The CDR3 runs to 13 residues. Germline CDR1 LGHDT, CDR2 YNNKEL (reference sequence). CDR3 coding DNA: TGTGCCAGCAGCCACCGGGGGGGGGAGAAACAGGACTTC. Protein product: CASSHRGGEKQDF.

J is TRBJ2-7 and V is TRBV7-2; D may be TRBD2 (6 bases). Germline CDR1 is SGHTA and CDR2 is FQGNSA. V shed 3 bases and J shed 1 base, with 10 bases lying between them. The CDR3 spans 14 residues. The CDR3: CASSFFGSSYEQYF. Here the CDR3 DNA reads TGTGCCAGCAGCTTTTTCGGGAGTTCCTACGAGCAGTACTTC. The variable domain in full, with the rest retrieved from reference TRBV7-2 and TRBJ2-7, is GAGVSQSPSNKVTEKGKDVELRCDPISGHTALYWYRQSLGQGLEFLIYFQGNSAPDKSGLPSDRFSAERTGGSVSTLTIQRTQQEDSAVYLCASSFFGSSYEQYFGPGTRLTVT.

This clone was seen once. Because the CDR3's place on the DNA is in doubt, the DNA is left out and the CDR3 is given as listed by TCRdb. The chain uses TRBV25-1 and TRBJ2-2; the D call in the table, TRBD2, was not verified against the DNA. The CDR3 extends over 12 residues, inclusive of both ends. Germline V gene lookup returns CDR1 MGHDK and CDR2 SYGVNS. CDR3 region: CASSRDAGSCFF.

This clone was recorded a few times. CDR3 in amino acids: CASSPYGREQTQYF. The CDR3 DNA follows: TGTGCCAGCAGCCCCTACGGGAGGGAACAGACCCAGTACTTC. The J gene is TRBJ2-5, the V gene TRBV6-2 or TRBV6-3; 8 bases line up with TRBD2. The ends lost 6 bases at V and 6 bases at J; junction bases unmatched: 9. The CDR3 is made up of 14 amino acids. Germline V CDR1 and CDR2: MNHEY, SVGEGT.

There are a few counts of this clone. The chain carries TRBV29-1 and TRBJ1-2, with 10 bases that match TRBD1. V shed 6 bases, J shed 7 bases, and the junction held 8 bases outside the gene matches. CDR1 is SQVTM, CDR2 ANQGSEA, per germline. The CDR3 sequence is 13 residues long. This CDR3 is CSVLRQGALGYTF. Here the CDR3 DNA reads TGCAGCGTCCTAAGACAGGGGGCGCTTGGCTACACCTTC.

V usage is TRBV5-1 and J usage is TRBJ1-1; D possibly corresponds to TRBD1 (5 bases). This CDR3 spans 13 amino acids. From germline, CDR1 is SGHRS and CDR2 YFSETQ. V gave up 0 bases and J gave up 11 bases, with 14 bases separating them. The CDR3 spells CASSLEGAGTAFF. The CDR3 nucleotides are TGCGCCAGCAGCTTGGAAGGGGCGGGAACGGCTTTCTTT. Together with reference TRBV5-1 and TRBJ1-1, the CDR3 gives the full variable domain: KAGVTQTPRYLIKTRGQQVTLSCSPISGHRSVSWYQQTPGQGLQFLFEYFSETQRNKGNFPGRFSGRQFSNSRSEMNVSTLELGDSALYLCASSLEGAGTAFFGQGTRLTVV.

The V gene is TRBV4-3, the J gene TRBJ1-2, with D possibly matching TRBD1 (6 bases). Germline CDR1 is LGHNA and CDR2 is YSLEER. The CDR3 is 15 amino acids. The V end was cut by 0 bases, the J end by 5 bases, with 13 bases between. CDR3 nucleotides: TGCGCCAGCAGCCAAGATTTCGGGGGGGCGTATGGCTACACCTTC. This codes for CASSQDFGGAYGYTF.

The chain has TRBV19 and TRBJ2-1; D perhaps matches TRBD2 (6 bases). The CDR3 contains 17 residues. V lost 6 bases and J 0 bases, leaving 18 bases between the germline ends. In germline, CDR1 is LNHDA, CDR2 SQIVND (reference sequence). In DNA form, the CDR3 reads TGTGCCAGTAGATCCCCTAGTAGCGGCGCCTCCTACAATGAGCAGTTCTTC. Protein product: CASRSPSSGASYNEQFF.

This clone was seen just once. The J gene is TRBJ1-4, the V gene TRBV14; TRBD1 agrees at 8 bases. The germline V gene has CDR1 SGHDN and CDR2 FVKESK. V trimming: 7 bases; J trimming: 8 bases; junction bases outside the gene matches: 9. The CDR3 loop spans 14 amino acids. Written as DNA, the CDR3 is TGTGCCAGCACCCGGACAGGGTATGGAGAAAAACTGTTTTTT. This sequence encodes CASTRTGYGEKLFF.

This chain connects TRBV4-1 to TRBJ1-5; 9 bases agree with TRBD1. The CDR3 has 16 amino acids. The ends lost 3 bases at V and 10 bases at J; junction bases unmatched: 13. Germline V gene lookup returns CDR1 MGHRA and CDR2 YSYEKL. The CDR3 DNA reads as TGCGCCAGCAGCCAGCCCACCGGGACAGGGTTTATTCCCCAGCATTTT. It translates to CASSQPTGTGFIPQHF.

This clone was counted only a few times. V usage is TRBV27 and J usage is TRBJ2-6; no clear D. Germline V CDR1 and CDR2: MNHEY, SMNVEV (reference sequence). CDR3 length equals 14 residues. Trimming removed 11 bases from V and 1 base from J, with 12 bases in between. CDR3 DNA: TGTGCCGCCCGGTCTCTTTCTGGGGCCAACGTCCTGACTTTC. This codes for CAARSLSGANVLTF.

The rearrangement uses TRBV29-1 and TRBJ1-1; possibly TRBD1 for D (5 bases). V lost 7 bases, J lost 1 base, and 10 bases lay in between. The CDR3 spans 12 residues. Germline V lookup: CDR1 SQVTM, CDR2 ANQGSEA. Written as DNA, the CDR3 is TGCAGCGCCCTGGACAAGAACACTGAAGCTTTCTTT. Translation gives CSALDKNTEAFF.

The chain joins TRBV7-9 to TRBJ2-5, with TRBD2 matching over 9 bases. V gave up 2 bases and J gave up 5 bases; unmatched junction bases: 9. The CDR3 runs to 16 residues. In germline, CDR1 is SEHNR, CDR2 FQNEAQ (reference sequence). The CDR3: CASSLSSGRRTETQYF. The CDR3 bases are TGTGCCAGCAGCTTAAGTAGCGGGAGAAGAACGGAGACCCAGTACTTC.

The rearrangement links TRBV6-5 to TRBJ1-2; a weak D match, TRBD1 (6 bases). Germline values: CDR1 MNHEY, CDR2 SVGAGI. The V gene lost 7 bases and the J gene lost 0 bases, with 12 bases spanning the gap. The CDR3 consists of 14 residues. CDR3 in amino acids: CASTRDISNYGYTF. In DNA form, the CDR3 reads TGTGCCAGCACCCGGGACATCTCTAACTATGGCTACACCTTC.

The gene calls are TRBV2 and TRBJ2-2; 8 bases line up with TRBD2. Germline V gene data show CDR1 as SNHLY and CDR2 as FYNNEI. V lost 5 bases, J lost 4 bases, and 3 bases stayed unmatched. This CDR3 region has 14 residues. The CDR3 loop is CASSTGGGTGELFF. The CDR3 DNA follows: TGTGCCAGCAGTACGGGAGGGGGCACCGGGGAGCTGTTTTTT. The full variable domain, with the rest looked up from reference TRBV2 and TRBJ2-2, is EPEVTQTPSHQVTQMGQEVILRCVPISNHLYFYWYRQILGQKVEFLVSFYNNEISEKSEIFDDQFSVERPDGSNFTLKIRSTKLEDSAMYFCASSTGGGTGELFFGEGSRLTVL.

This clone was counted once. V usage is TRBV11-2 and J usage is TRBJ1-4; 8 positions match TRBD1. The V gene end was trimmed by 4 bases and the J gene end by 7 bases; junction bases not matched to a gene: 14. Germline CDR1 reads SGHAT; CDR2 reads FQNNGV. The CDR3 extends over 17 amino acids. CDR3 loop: CASSSLEGYRGSEKLFF. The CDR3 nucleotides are TGTGCCAGCAGCTCCCTGGAGGGCTACAGGGGGAGTGAAAAACTGTTTTTT. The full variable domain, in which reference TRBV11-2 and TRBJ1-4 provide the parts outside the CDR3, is EAGVAQSPRYKIIEKRQSVAFWCNPISGHATLYWYQQILGQGPKLLIQFQNNGVVDDSQLPKDRFSAERLKGVDSTLKIQPAKLEDSAVYLCASSSLEGYRGSEKLFFGSGTQLSVL.

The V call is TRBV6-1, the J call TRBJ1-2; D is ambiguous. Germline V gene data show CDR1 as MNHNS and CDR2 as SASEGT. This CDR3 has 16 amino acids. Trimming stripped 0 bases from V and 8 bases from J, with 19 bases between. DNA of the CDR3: TGTGCCAGCAGTGAAGCTAACCTCGAGGCCGTCCGGGGCTACACCTTC. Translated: CASSEANLEAVRGYTF.